The entry below describes one T cell receptor (beta chain). The antigen is undetermined. The data derive from a study of T cell clonotyping in hematopoietic cell transplantation. General study points: Recipient TCR diversity dropped after transplant; expanded clonotypes rose from day 30 to 180. Cells were unsorted, so CD4 and CD8 contributions were not separated.

The CDR3 sequence is 13 residues long. Per germline, CDR1 MNHEY and CDR2 SMNVEV (reference sequence). V lost 4 bases to trimming and J lost 7 bases, with 11 bases between them. Here immunoSEQ multiplex PCR was the method, and the copy in TCRdb shows in-frame clones only, minus some. The sample has approximately 17,000 clones; roughly 90% are singletons. The TCR sequence derives from a man aged 50-60 years in good health. Some clones in this sample may be carry-over from other donors' samples. The rearrangement links TRBV27 to TRBJ1-5; D gene uncertain. The sequencing sample was made of peripheral blood mononuclear cells. The CDR3 nucleotides are TGTGCCAGCAGTTCATCACCGGGACAGCCCCAGCATTTT. Translation gives CASSSSPGQPQHF.